This is a list of T cell receptor beta chains from one sample in a study of shared clonotypes between healthy human individuals. TCRdb's table, derived via immunoSEQ multiplex PCR, lists solely in-frame clones and lacks some. This table has around 1,100,000 clones, 60% to 80% appearing once. Input material: memory CD4+ T cells from PBMCs. These receptors came from a man between 18 and 35 years old in good health. Some clones in this sample may be carry-over from other donors' samples. Both conserved end residues are trimmed from each CDR3. Rows may omit the clone size; those that give it use once, few, many or a size class.

>TRBJ2-5|NA|TRBV5-6
ASSRRGGPETQY
>TRBJ2-5|NA|TRBV6-1
ASTGVGETQY
>TRBJ2-5|many|TRBV11-2
ASSFGLASETQY
>TRBJ2-2|NA|TRBV28
ASSFMRGAGELF
>TRBJ2-7|many|TRBV28
ASSSGGRGEQY
>TRBJ2-2|NA|TRBV7-3
ASSLQPGELF
>TRBJ2-1|NA|TRBV7-3
ASSLGGTGLVEQF
>TRBJ2-7|once|TRBV18
ASSERFGGAYKQY
>TRBJ2-7|few|TRBV5-1
ASSFSRDNEQY
>TRBJ2-3|NA|TRBV4-1
ASSSRLMGTDTQY
>TRBJ2-5|once|TRBV11-2
ASSLGALAGPQETQY
>TRBJ2-2|NA|TRBV7-3
ASSLQAGGRTGELF
>TRBJ1-1|NA|TRBV5-1
ASSFGGGNTEAF
>TRBJ2-1|NA|TRBV27
ASSSSGAGEQF